A single T cell receptor beta chain is shown here with its context. As yet, its antigen is unknown. This sample is part of a study of graft-versus-host responses after intestinal transplantation. Turning to the study itself: Transplantation in recipients was multivisceral, liver-intestinal, or isolated intestinal. Study results and caveats: Researchers found GvH clones in recipient marrow, and some showed up first in ileum or blood.

Method: immunoSEQ multiplex PCR; TCRdb's copy keeps in-frame clones and lacks some. The repertoire includes about 100,000 clones, roughly 87% of them detected once, and around 0.86% sits in the top ten. CDR1 and CDR2 from the germline V gene are MNHNS and SASEGT. V lost 1 base, J lost 8 bases, and 4 bases stayed unmatched. The CDR3 sequence is 14 residues long. V is TRBV6-1 and J is TRBJ1-4, with TRBD1 matching over 7 bases. The clonotype originates from a human donor who was the organ donor for an intestinal transplant. The source material was unstimulated CD4+ T cells sorted from spleen or lymph node cells, sampled before transplant. The CDR3 nucleotides are TGTGCCAGCAGTGAAGGAGGGGGCCTCGAAAAACTGTTTTTT. This sequence encodes CASSEGGGLEKLFF.